This TCR beta chain is from a study of blood T cell repertoires in COVID-19. On the study more broadly: The United States, Italy and Spain supplied acute and convalescent COVID-19 samples. Sources were T cells, B-cell-depleted T cells, or PBMCs; the material itself was cDNA or gDNA.

Germline lookup yields CDR1 SGDLS and CDR2 YYNGEE. The ends lost 4 bases at V and 4 bases at J; junction bases unmatched: 7. The CDR3 is 14 residues long. Authors' methods: From reference gene primer amplification, estimates of nucleated cell counts were derived. Here immunoSEQ multiplex PCR was the method, and the copy in TCRdb shows in-frame clones only, minus some. That table supplies the V and J calls and clone size; D and trimming were determined from the DNA. This sample yields 90,000 to 120,000 clones, of which around 92% are seen a single time; more than 4.5% belongs to the top ten. The sequencing input was peripheral blood. The clonotype was recovered from a middle-aged man with active or convalescent COVID-19. The rearrangement uses TRBV9 and TRBJ1-2; 7 nucleotides agree with TRBD1. CDR3 residues: CASSPQGFTYGYTF. The CDR3 nucleotides read TGTGCCAGCAGCCCACAGGGGTTTACCTATGGCTACACCTTC.